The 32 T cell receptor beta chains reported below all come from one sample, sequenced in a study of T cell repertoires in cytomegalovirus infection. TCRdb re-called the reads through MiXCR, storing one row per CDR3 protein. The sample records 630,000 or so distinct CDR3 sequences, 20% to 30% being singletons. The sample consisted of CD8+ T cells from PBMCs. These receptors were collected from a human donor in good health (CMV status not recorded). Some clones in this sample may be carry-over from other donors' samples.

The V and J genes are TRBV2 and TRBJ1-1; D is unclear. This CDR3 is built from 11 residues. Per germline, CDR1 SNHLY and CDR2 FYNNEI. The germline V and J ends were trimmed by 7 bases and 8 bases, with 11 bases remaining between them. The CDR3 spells CASTMAVEAFF. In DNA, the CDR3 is TGTGCCAGCACCATGGCAGTCGAAGCTTTCTTT.

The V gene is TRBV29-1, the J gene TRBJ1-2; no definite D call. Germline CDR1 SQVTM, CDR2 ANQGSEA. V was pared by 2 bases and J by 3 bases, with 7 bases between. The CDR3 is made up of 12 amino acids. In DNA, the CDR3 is TGCAGCGTTGAATGGGCGGACTATGGCTACACCTTC. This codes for CSVEWADYGYTF.

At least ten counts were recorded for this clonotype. This CDR3 reads CASSRTDRVNSPLHF. For the CDR3, the DNA is TGTGCCAGCAGCCGTACAGACAGGGTAAATTCACCCCTCCACTTT. V gene TRBV7-9 combines with J gene TRBJ1-6; TRBD1 agrees at 7 bases. Germline V lookup: CDR1 SEHNR, CDR2 FQNEAQ (reference sequence). V lost 5 bases, J lost 7 bases, and 8 bases stayed unmatched. CDR3 size: 15 residues. The complete variable domain, with remaining parts taken from reference TRBV7-9 and TRBJ1-6, reads DTGVSQNPRHKITKRGQNVTFRCDPISEHNRLYWYRQTLGQGPEFLTYFQNEAQLEKSRLLSDRFSAERPKGSFSTLEIQRTEQGDSAMYLCASSRTDRVNSPLHFGNGTRLTVT.

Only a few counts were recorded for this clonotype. DNA for the CDR3: TGTGCCAGCAGCACAGGGGTAAAGGCCGGGGAGCTGTTTTTT. It codes for CASSTGVKAGELFF. The V gene is TRBV28, the J gene TRBJ2-2, with TRBD1 matching over 7 bases. J was trimmed by 6 bases and V by 6 bases; bases with no gene match: 7. The germline gives CDR1 MDHEN, CDR2 SYDVKM. The CDR3 extends over 14 amino acids.

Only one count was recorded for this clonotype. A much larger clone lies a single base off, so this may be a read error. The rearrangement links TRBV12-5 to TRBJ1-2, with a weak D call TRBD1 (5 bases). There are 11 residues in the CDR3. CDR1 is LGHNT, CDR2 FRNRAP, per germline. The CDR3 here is CEGIFNYGYTF. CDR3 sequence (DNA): TGTGAGGGGATATTTAACTATGGCTACACCTTC.

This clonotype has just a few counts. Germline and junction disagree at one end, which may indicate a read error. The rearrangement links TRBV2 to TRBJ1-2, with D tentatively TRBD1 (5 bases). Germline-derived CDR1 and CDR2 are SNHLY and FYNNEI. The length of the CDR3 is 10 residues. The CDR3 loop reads CASSSRGDSF. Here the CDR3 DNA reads TGTGCCAGCAGTTCAAGGGGTGACAGCTTC.

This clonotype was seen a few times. The CDR3, as DNA: TGCAGTGCTAGAGATTTAGACGGACAGGGGGCTGGAAACACCATATATTTT. Amino acid sequence: CSARDLDGQGAGNTIYF. The V gene is TRBV20-1, the J gene TRBJ1-3; 10 bases are a match to TRBD1. The CDR3 contains 17 residues. Trimming took 0 bases from V and 2 from J; bases not matched to a gene: 7. The V gene's germline CDR1 is DFQATT and CDR2 SNEGSKA (reference sequence).

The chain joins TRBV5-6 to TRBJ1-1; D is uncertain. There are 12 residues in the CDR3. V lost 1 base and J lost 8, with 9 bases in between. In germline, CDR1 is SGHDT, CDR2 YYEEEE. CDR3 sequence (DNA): TGTGCCAGCAGCTTGAGGGCAGTAGAAGCTTTCTTT. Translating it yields CASSLRAVEAFF. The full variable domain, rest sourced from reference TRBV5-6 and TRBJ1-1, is DAGVTQSPTHLIKTRGQQVTLRCSPKSGHDTVSWYQQALGQGPQFIFQYYEEEERQRGNFPDRFSGHQFPNYSSELNVNALLLGDSALYLCASSLRAVEAFFGQGTRLTVV.

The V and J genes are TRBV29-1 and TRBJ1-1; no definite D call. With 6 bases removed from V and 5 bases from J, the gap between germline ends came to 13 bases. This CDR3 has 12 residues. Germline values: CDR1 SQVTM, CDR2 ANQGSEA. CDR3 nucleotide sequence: TGCAGCGTCGTGGATGAGGTGACTGAAGCTTTCTTT. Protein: CSVVDEVTEAFF. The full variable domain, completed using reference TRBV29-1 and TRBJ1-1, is SAVISQKPSRDICQRGTSLTIQCQVDSQVTMMFWYRQQPGQSLTLIATANQGSEATYESGFVIDKFPISRPNLTFSTLTVSNMSPEDSSIYLCSVVDEVTEAFFGQGTRLTVV.

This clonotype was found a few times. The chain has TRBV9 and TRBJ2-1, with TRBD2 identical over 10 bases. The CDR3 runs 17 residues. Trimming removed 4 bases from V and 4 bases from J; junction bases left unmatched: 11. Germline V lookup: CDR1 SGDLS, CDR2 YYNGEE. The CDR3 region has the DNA TGTGCCAGCAGCCCCAGCGGGGGGGCTTCTGGATACAATGAGCAGTTCTTC. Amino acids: CASSPSGGASGYNEQFF.

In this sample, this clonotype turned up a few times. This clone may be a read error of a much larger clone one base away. CDR3 amino acids: CASSLVLGRANYGYTF. As DNA, the CDR3 is TGTGCCAGCAGTTTGGTGCTGGGAAGAGCTAACTATGGCTACACCTTC. This chain links TRBV12-3 or TRBV12-4 with TRBJ1-2; D is uncertain. There are 16 residues in the CDR3. Trimming removed 3 bases from V and 0 bases from J, with 14 bases in between.

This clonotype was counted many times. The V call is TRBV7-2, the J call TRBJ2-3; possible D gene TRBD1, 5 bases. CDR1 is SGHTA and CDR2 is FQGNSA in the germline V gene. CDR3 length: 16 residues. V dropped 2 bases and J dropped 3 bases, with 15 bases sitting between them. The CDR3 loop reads CASSLIYEGDTDTQYF. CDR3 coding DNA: TGTGCCAGCAGCTTAATATACGAAGGGGATACAGATACGCAGTATTTT.

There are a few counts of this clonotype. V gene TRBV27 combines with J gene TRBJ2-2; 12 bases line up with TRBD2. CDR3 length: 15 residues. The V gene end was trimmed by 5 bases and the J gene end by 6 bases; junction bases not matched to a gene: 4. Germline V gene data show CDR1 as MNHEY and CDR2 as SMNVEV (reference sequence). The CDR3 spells CASSHTSGGSGELFF. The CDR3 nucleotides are TGTGCCAGCAGTCATACTAGCGGGGGGTCCGGGGAGCTGTTTTTT.

The CDR3 coding sequence is TGTGCCAGCAGCTTACCCCTCGGGGGTGAAGCTTTCTTT. Its protein is CASSLPLGGEAFF. This chain links TRBV7-9 with TRBJ1-1, with TRBD1 as a possible D gene (5 bases). V lost 2 bases and J lost 7, with 11 bases in between. Per germline, CDR1 SEHNR and CDR2 FQNEAQ (reference sequence). The CDR3 covers 13 residues.

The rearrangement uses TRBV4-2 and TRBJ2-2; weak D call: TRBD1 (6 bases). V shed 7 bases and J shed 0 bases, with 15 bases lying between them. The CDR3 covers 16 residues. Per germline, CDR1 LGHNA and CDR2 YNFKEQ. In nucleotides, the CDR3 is TGTGCCAGCACCCTGACCGGACAGTCGAACACCGGGGAGCTGTTTTTT. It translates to CASTLTGQSNTGELFF.

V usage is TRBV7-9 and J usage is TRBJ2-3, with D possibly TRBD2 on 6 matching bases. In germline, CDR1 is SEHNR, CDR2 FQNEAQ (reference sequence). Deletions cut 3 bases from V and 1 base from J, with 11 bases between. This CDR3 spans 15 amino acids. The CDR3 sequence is CASSFRPGGTDTQYF. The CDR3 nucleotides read TGTGCCAGCAGCTTCCGACCGGGGGGCACAGATACGCAGTATTTT.

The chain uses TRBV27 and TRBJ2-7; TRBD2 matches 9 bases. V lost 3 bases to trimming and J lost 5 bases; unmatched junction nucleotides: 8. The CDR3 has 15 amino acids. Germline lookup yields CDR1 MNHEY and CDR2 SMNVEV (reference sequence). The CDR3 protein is CASSLGASGVDEQYF. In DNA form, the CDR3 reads TGTGCCAGCAGTTTGGGGGCTAGCGGGGTCGACGAGCAGTACTTC.

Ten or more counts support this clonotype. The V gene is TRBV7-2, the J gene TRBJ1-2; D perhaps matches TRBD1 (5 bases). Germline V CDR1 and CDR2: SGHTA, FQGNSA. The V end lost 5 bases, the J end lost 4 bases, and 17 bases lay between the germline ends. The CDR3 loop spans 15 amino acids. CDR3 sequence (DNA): TGTGCCAGCAGCACCCCGACGGGGGGTTTCTATGGCTACACCTTC. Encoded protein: CASSTPTGGFYGYTF.

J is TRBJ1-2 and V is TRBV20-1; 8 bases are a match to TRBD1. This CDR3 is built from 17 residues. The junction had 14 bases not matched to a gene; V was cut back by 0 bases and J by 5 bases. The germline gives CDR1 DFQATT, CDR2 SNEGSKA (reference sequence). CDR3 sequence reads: CSARDPEPGQEGYGYTF. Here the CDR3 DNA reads TGCAGTGCTAGAGATCCAGAGCCGGGACAGGAAGGGTATGGCTACACCTTC.

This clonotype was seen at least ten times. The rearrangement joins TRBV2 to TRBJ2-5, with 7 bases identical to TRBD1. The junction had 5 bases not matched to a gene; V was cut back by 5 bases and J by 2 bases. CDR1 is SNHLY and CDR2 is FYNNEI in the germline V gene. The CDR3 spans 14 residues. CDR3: CASSPGQTQETQYF. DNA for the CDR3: TGTGCCAGCAGTCCGGGACAGACACAAGAGACCCAGTACTTC. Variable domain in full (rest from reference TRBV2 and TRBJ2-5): EPEVTQTPSHQVTQMGQEVILRCVPISNHLYFYWYRQILGQKVEFLVSFYNNEISEKSEIFDDQFSVERPDGSNFTLKIRSTKLEDSAMYFCASSPGQTQETQYFGPGTRLLVL.

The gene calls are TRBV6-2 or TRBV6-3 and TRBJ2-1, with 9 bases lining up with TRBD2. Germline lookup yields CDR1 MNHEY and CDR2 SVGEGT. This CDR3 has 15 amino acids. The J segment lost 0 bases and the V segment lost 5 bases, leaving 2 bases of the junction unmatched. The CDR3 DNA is TGTGCCAGCAGTCCTAGCGGGAACTCCTACAATGAGCAGTTCTTC. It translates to CASSPSGNSYNEQFF.

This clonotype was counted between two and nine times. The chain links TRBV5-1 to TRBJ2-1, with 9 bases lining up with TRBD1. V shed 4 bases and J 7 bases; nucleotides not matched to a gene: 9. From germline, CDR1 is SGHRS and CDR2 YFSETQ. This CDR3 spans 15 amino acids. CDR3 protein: CASSAGQGIWNEQFF. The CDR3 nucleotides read TGCGCCAGCAGCGCCGGACAGGGGATTTGGAATGAGCAGTTCTTC.

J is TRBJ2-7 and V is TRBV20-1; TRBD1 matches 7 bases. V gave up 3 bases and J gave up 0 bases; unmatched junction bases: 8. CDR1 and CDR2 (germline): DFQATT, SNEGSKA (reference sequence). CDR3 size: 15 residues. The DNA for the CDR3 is TGCAGTGCTAGTCACAGGGGACAATTCTCCTACGAGCAGTACTTC. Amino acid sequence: CSASHRGQFSYEQYF.

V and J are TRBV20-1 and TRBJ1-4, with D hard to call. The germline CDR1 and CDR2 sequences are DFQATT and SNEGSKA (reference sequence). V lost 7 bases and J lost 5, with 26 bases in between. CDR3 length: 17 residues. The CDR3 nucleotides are TGCAGTGTTCCGCGGGGAGGGTCACAACAGAGGAATGAAAAACTGTTTTTT. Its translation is CSVPRGGSQQRNEKLFF.

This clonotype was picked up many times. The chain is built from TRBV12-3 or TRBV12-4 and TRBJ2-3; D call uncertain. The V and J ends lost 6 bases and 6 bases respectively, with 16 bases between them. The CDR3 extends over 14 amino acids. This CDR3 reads CASSSLGPADTQYF. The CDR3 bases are TGTGCCAGCAGCTCCCTCGGGCCCGCGGATACGCAGTATTTT.

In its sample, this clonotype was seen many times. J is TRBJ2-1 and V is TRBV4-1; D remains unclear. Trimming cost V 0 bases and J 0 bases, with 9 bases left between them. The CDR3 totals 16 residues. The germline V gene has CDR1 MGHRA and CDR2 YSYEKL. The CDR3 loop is CASSQEERSSYNEQFF. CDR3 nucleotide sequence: TGCGCCAGCAGCCAAGAGGAGCGCAGCTCCTACAATGAGCAGTTCTTC.

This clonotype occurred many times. As DNA, the CDR3 is TGTGCCAGCAGCCGGGACAGGGAGCAGCCCCAGCATTTT. It translates to CASSRDREQPQHF. The chain employs TRBV7-6 and TRBJ1-5, with TRBD1 matching over 9 bases. The CDR3 runs to 13 residues. V dropped 5 bases and J dropped 7; count of bases not matched to a gene: 3. CDR1 and CDR2 (germline): SGHVS, FNYEAQ.

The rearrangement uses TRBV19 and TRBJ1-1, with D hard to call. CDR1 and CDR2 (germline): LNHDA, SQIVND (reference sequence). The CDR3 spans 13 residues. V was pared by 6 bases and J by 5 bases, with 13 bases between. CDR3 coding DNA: TGTGCCAGTAGAAGGCTATCGTATACTGAAGCTTTCTTT. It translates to CASRRLSYTEAFF.

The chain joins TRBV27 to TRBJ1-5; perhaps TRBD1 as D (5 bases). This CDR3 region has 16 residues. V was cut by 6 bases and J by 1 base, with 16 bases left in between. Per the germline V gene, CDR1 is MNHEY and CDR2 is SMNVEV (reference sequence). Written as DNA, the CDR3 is TGTGCCAGCAGGTCACGGTGGGAGGGGAGCAATCAGCCCCAGCATTTT. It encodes CASRSRWEGSNQPQHF.

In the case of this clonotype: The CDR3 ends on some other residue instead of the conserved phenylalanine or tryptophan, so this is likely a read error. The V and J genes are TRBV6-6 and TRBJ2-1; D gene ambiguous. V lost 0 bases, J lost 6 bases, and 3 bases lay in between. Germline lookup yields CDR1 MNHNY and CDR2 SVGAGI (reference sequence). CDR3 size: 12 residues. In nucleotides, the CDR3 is TGTGCCAGCAGTTACTCCACCAATGAGCAGTTCTTA. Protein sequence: CASSYSTNEQFL.

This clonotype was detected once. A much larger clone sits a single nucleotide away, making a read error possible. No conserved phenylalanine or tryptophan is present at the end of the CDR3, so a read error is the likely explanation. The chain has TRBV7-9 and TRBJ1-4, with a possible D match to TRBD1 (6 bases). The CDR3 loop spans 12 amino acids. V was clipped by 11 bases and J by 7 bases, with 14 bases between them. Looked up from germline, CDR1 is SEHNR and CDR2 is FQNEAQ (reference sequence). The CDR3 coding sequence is TGTGCCGCGGGGGGGCGAGGTGAAAAACTGTTTTCT. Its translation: CAAGGRGEKLFS.

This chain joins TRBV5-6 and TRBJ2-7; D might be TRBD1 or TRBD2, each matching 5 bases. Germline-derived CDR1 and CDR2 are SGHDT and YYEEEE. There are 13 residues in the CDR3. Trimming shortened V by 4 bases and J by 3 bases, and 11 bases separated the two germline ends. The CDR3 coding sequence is TGTGCCAGCAGCGAGGGGAAGCGCTACGAGCAGTACTTC. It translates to CASSEGKRYEQYF.